The present T cell receptor (beta chain) was sequenced within a study of cytomegalovirus exposure and HLA in healthy donors (dated by TCRdb to the late 2010s). For the study in its entirety: An earlier analysis of 587 of the donors reported under 300 Gb of sequence data and around 120 million unique TCR beta sequences obtained from around 180 million T cells. A later genetic analysis took genome-wide SNP genotypes for about 65% of the 666 donors and used that subset as a discovery cohort. The study was designed to test whether signatures of past pathogen exposure could be identified by cataloging public T cell receptors. High-throughput TCR immunosequencing, statistical association of individual TCRs with disease status, and machine learning were combined to predict cytomegalovirus infection status. The T cell repertoires of several hundred subjects were profiled by immunosequencing and related to cytomegalovirus serostatus. Rather than using new phenotypic data, the later analysis identified candidate immune exposures from TCR beta sequences and from how often those sequences occurred across donors. Among the roughly 380 genotyped donors, approximately 81% belonged to the genetic ancestry cluster associated with self-reported Caucasian donors. On average, 235,054 unique TCR beta nucleotide sequences were sequenced per donor among roughly 430 genotyped donors of the cohort, with around 19% of those sequences being non-productive. Because of strong linkage in the cohort, a few DR-DQ haplotypes were treated as single units for association and clustering. In addition to the first cohort of 500 to 850 subjects, a separate validation cohort of approximately 130 different subjects was used. Roughly 300 gigabases of sequencing data and 78 million or so unique TCR sequences were included in an early release covering 550 to 800 HLA-typed donors. Donor age, sex, ethnicity and CMV serostatus were compiled together with the repertoire data. In an earlier analysis of 587 of the donors, high-throughput TCR beta sequencing was used to judge whether each TCR beta V gene segment behaved as functional or pseudogenic. HLA typing covered class I and class II loci at four-digit resolution. Every discovery cohort repertoire had been produced on one sequencing platform. A later analysis re-examined previously published TCR beta repertoires from 500 to 700 donors and added high-resolution HLA genotyping to investigate patterns of TCR occurrence. The number of typed donors differed by locus: roughly 629-640 for A, B, C, DRB1 and DQB1; 500 to 550 for DQA1; 606 for DPA1; and about 450 for DPB1. Results and caveats for the whole study, not just this receptor: A later genetic analysis reported fewer N-insertions in productive TCRs among donors in an Asian-associated ancestry cluster than the 666-donor mean. Immune exposure information for the cohort was limited to CMV serostatus. When HLA alleles, especially DR and DQ, strongly co-occurred, attributing TCR associations to individual alleles was difficult. Because the 87-base-pair reads could not distinguish some IMGT-functional V segments, including TRBV6-2 and TRBV6-3, those segments were excluded. Most TCR sequences were observed very rarely across donors, whereas some public TCRs were present in many individuals. Cytomegalovirus status was reported to be diagnosed by the classifier with high specificity and sensitivity in both the original and validation cohorts. Correlated functional status among segregating V segments might reflect linkage disequilibrium, but an unknown experimental factor could not be ruled out. A total of some 180 TCR beta chains were listed by the study as associated with cytomegalovirus. A cluster of highly shared sequence variants was judged likely to represent a technical artifact of the sequencing pipeline. Roughly uniform sequencing depth across donors was assumed in presence/absence analyses, although this assumption may not hold. According to the authors, the approach could potentially be generalized to other disease states and immunological phenotypes. In a later analysis, HLA-associated TCR beta chains were found to be more clonally expanded and to have lower generation probabilities than equally common non-associated chains. Only TCR beta chains were sequenced in this cohort, and the absence of alpha or paired-chain data limited detectable features. Because counts were too low, approximately 15 rarely observed V segments, including chromosome 9 orphons, were excluded from the earlier analysis of a few hundred of the donors. In an earlier analysis of some 640 of the donors, most TCR beta V segments were observed in productive rearrangements about 87% or about 30% of the time, broadly matching IMGT annotations. A later analysis associated approximately 17,000 TCR beta sequences with specific HLA alleles at a false discovery rate of 0.05. A later analysis reported that several top co-occurrence clusters appeared linked to parvovirus B19, influenza, CMV and Epstein-Barr virus. In a later analysis, most CMV-associated TCR beta chains were found to appear HLA-restricted, with HLA associations seemingly driven largely by CMV exposure. A further reported finding was that TCR beta sequences accurately predicted the HLA-A and HLA-B alleles for most subjects in the first cohort. A later analysis found that TCR association rates varied across HLA loci, with DRB1 alleles showing the most associated TCRs and HLA-C alleles the fewest. Because some donors lacked HLA typing at each locus, the association tests relied only on the typed subset. In a later genetic analysis, a missense DCLRE1C variant was associated with V-gene and J-gene trimming of TCR beta chains, and the association was replicated in an independent cohort. In vitro tests confirmed that a few of the cytomegalovirus-associated TCR beta chains recognize cytomegalovirus antigens.

The cohort was made up of 500 to 800 healthy bone marrow donors. All cohort members were sampled while nominally healthy, although unrecorded immune exposures were likely present. The donor tested CMV seronegative, placing the donor among the roughly 350 seronegative members of the cohort. Every donor gave a peripheral blood sample, and the peripheral blood mononuclear cells from that sample were used for TCR beta sequencing. Genomic DNA extraction from the blood cell samples was performed with the Qiagen DNeasy Blood Extraction Kit. CDR1 and CDR2 (MNHNS, SASEGT) derive from the germline V gene. The CDR3, cysteine through phenylalanine, is 13 amino acids long. Just CDR3 DNA is preserved here, 39 bases in frame from base 1. V and J are trimmed by 6 bases and 4 bases, and the gene matches miss 4 bases of the junction. Libraries were prepared through the immunoSEQ multiplex PCR assay. For the multiplex PCR, a mixture combining 60 forward primers for TCR Vbeta segments and 13 reverse primers for TCR Jbeta segments was used. A multiplex PCR assay on genomic DNA amplified the CDR3 region of rearranged TCR beta genes. On the Illumina HiSeq System, the amplified TCR beta libraries were sequenced as 87-base-pair reads. The paper's data handling went like this. A later analysis counted some 80 million unique TCR beta chains across the 666 repertoires, and some 11 million of these chains were shared by at least two donors. Raw reads were error-corrected and collapsed into unique sequences by a nearest-neighbor algorithm in which closely related sequences were merged to remove PCR and sequencing errors. V, D and J gene segments were assigned by aligning CDR3 sequences to IMGT reference sequences. Each retained sequence needed at least a six-nucleotide match to both a V gene segment and a J gene segment. A rearrangement was called productive if the CDR3 had no stop codons and remained in frame with V and J, and every other rearrangement was called non-productive. Following IMGT convention, CDR3 was defined as the stretch from the second conserved V-encoded cysteine up to the conserved J-encoded phenylalanine. The earlier analysis of roughly 590 of the donors excluded any sequence lacking an unambiguous match to a single V gene segment. An earlier analysis of 500 to 600 of the donors classified V segments as functional when productive rearrangements were above 56.7% and as segregating when the standard deviation between donors was above 5%. To diagnose cytomegalovirus status from the catalog of TCR beta chain sequences, a statistical classification framework was built. In a later analysis, TCR nucleotide sequences were compared against IMGT/GENE-DB human TR gene sequences so that V and J genes could be assigned. Using the TCRdist pipeline, a later analysis assigned CDR3 sequences along with most-parsimonious VDJ recombination scenarios. In a later analysis, every TCR beta chain was defined by the combination of its CDR3 amino acid sequence and its V-gene family, and reads without a unique V-gene family were dropped. In a later analysis, around 600 highly shared, low-generation-probability nucleotide sequences were removed to address suspected cross-contamination and a sequencing artifact. A later analysis calculated a clonal expansion index for each public chain from normalized within-repertoire ranks of inferred template counts. In a later analysis, generation probabilities were computed using a VDJ recombination model fitted to out-of-frame rearrangements, and the results were checked against IGoR. A later analysis scored TCR-TCR, TCR-HLA and TCR-CMV co-occurrence with hypergeometric tests, applying a repertoire-size bias correction to TCR pairs. To estimate false discovery rates, a later analysis permuted the HLA or CMV assignments 20 times. In a later analysis, co-occurring TCRs were grouped using DBSCAN, and TCRdist sequence similarity was added for clustering within HLA-allele-positive subsets. Repertoires with fewer than 30,000 or more than 120,000 public chains were left out of co-occurrence clustering, as were four to six repertoires with anomalous nucleotide sharing. TCRdb limited this immuneACCESS table to in-frame rearrangements with V and J called. A share of clones is missing; checked studies link under half to unresolved V genes, and the rest is unexplained. V, J and clone size derive from that table, while D and trimming were established from the DNA sequence. Present in this sample are about 140,000 clones, roughly four fifths of which were seen just once. The top ten hold over 2% of the sample.

With respect to this clone: Its antigen has not been determined. No base qualities exist here, and no much larger clone lies one base off it.

The sequenced sample was PBMCs. The sequence links TRBV6-1 to TRBJ1-2; TRBD1 matches 8 bases in the middle. The receptor's source is a man aged 25 to 40 in good health and CMV-seronegative. The CDR3 protein is CASRVTGAYGYTF. The nucleotide sequence is given as TGTGCCAGCAGAGTGACAGGGGCCTATGGCTACACCTTC.